This T cell receptor (beta chain) came from a study of blood T cell repertoires in COVID-19. As for the study in general: PBMCs, B-cell-depleted T cells, or T cells provided the cDNA or gDNA that made up the material.

The table came from immunoSEQ multiplex PCR; TCRdb's copy has only in-frame clones and leaves some out. The sample includes fewer than 400,000 clones, approximately 89% of them seen just once. This CDR3 is 11 amino acids long. V was pared by 4 bases and J by 4 bases, with 3 bases between. Germline V gene sequence: CDR1 MNHEY, CDR2 SVGEGT. The source of this sequence is a woman between 25 and 40 years old who had recovered from COVID-19. Sequenced input: PBMCs or T cells enriched from blood (not recorded which). V gene TRBV6-2 or TRBV6-3 combines with J gene TRBJ2-3; D is unclear. CDR3 amino acids: CASSSADTQYF. In DNA form, the CDR3 reads TGTGCCAGCAGTTCAGCAGATACGCAGTATTTT.